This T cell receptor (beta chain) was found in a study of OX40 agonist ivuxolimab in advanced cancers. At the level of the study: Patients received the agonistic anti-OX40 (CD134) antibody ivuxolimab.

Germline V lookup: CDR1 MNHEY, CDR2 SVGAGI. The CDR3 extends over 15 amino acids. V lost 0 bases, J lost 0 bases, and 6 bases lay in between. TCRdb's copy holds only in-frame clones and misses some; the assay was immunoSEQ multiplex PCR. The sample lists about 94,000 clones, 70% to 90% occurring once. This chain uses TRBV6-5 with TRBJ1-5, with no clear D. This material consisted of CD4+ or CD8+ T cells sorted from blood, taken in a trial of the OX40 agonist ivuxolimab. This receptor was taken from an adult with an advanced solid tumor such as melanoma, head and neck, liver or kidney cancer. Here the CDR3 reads CASSYSTNSNQPQHF. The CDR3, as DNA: TGTGCCAGCAGTTACTCGACAAATAGCAATCAGCCCCAGCATTTT.